Below, 31 T cell receptor beta chains from the same sample are listed, as sequenced in a study of beta chain features in type 1 diabetes. For these TCRs, the target antigens are not known. Study-level points and caveats: All four CD4+ subsets from Type 1 diabetes patients carried moderately but significantly shorter TCRB CDR3s.

Since all of the isolated RNA was reverse transcribed, expressed TCRB transcripts were what got sequenced. Data came from immunoSEQ multiplex PCR; TCRdb stores just in-frame clones and leaves some out. Of some 350,000 clones in the sample, about 10% are singletons; the top ten hold about 0.6%. The material sequenced was central memory CD4+ T cells from blood. The receptors derive from a man aged 30 to 45 with type 1 diabetes.

V is TRBV16 and J is TRBJ2-7; 8 bases fit TRBD1. Trimming cost V 4 bases and J 3 bases; bases outside gene matches: 8. The CDR3 length is 15 residues. Germline values: CDR1 KGHSY, CDR2 FQNENV. The CDR3 loop reads CASSPLGQGGYEQYF. The CDR3 DNA reads as TGTGCCAGCAGCCCCCTAGGACAGGGTGGCTACGAGCAGTACTTC.

CDR3 region: CAGTSGASGEQYF. The CDR3, as DNA: TGTGCCGGGACTAGCGGAGCCTCGGGTGAGCAGTACTTC. This sequence joins TRBV5-4 and TRBJ2-7; 11 positions match TRBD2. The CDR3 length is 13 residues. Germline CDR1 and CDR2: SGHNT and YYREEE (reference sequence). Trimming at V came to 10 bases and at J to 7 bases, leaving 10 bases not matched to a gene.

The gene calls are TRBV7-2 and TRBJ1-2; 10 bases align to TRBD1. Germline V CDR1 and CDR2: SGHTA, FQGNSA. The CDR3 spans 15 residues. V shed 4 bases and J 6 bases; nucleotides not matched to a gene: 8. The CDR3 DNA is TGTGCCAGCAGCTCTAGACAGGGGGCGGTAGATGGCTACACCTTC. It yields the protein CASSSRQGAVDGYTF.

This clone was seen at least ten times. The chain recombines TRBV29-1 with TRBJ2-2, with D possibly TRBD1 on 6 matching bases. The CDR3 is 15 amino acids. The germline V and J ends were trimmed by 4 bases and 0 bases, with 12 bases remaining between them. The V gene's germline CDR1 is SQVTM and CDR2 ANQGSEA. As DNA, the CDR3 is TGCAGCGTTGTATCAGGGGTATCGAACACCGGGGAGCTGTTTTTT. This sequence encodes CSVVSGVSNTGELFF.

This chain links TRBV7-9 with TRBJ1-2; TRBD1 agrees at 9 bases. The germline V gene encodes CDR1 SEHNR and CDR2 FQNEAQ (reference sequence). The CDR3 totals 15 residues. Germline trimming cut 3 bases from V and 8 bases from J; bases unmatched to any gene: 10. The CDR3 nucleotides are TGTGCCAGCAGCTTCTGGGACAGGGAATGGTACGGCTACACCTTC. Residues: CASSFWDREWYGYTF.

This clone was seen a handful of times. The chain employs TRBV6-6 and TRBJ2-6; perhaps TRBD1 as D (6 bases). The ends were cut back, 6 bases at V and 4 bases at J, with 13 bases in the middle. The germline V gene encodes CDR1 MNHNY and CDR2 SVGAGI (reference sequence). This CDR3 spans 15 amino acids. The CDR3 sequence: CASSYRETGANVLTF. The DNA of the CDR3 is TGTGCCAGCAGCTACAGGGAGACCGGGGCCAACGTCCTGACTTTC.

This clone showed up just a few times. The genes are TRBV18 and TRBJ2-7, with D perhaps assigned TRBD1 or TRBD2 (5 bases each). Germline V gives CDR1 KGHSH, CDR2 LQKENI. Deletions cut 4 bases from V and 2 bases from J, with 12 bases between. The CDR3 length is 14 residues. CDR3 loop: CASSRWDGTYEQYF. CDR3 DNA: TGTGCCAGCTCACGGTGGGACGGGACCTACGAGCAGTACTTC.

CDR3 loop: CASSPKRPGHSGIQETQYF. The CDR3 DNA follows: TGTGCCAGCAGCCCAAAGAGGCCAGGCCACTCCGGGATCCAAGAGACCCAGTACTTC. The rearrangement uses TRBV21-1 and TRBJ2-5; the table's D gene call, TRBD2, was not cross checked with the DNA. TRBV21-1 is labeled a pseudogene. The CDR3 loop spans 19 amino acids.

This clone was counted only a few times. The chain carries TRBV18 and TRBJ1-1, with TRBD1 as a possible D gene (5 bases). Trimming took off 0 bases at V and 3 bases at J, with 11 bases between the two ends. CDR1 and CDR2 (germline): KGHSH, LQKENI. This CDR3 has 15 residues. The CDR3 coding sequence is TGTGCCAGCTCACCACCTAGGGGTCAGGACACTGAAGCTTTCTTT. Protein sequence: CASSPPRGQDTEAFF.

The J gene is TRBJ2-7, the V gene TRBV11-2; D is unclear. V was pared by 0 bases and J by 1 base, with 10 bases between. CDR1 is SGHAT, CDR2 FQNNGV, per germline. This CDR3 comprises 15 residues. The CDR3 reads CASSLDPGTSYEQYF. DNA of the CDR3: TGTGCCAGCAGCTTAGATCCAGGAACGTCCTACGAGCAGTACTTC.

Only a few counts were recorded for this clone. This rearrangement joins TRBV6-6 to TRBJ2-7; a possible D gene is TRBD2 (6 bases). Germline CDR1 is MNHNY and CDR2 is SVGAGI (reference sequence). CDR3 length: 14 residues. Trimming pared 3 bases from V and 2 bases from J, leaving 11 bases between. The CDR3 reads CASSYLGGTYEQYF. CDR3 DNA: TGTGCCAGCAGTTATTTAGGCGGGACCTACGAGCAGTACTTC.

This clone was observed a few times. This chain joins TRBV4-3 and TRBJ1-4; no reliable D call. CDR3 size: 17 residues. The germline gives CDR1 LGHNA, CDR2 YSLEER. Trimming shortened V by 0 bases and J by 7 bases, and 18 bases separated the two germline ends. This CDR3 is CASSQDVESGEGEKLFF. The CDR3 DNA is TGCGCCAGCAGCCAAGACGTCGAATCGGGCGAGGGTGAAAAACTGTTTTTT.

The chain has TRBV5-5 and TRBJ2-5; D is ambiguous. The DNA end favors TRBJ2-7, so the J call may be wrong. This CDR3 has 14 residues. Per germline, CDR1 SGHKS and CDR2 YYEKEE (reference sequence). This chain's CDR3 is CASSSGIGTYEQYF. The CDR3 nucleotides are TGTGCCAGCAGCTCCGGAATAGGTACCTACGAGCAGTACTTC.

This clone occurred a few times. The rearrangement links TRBV10-1 to TRBJ1-1; D not certain. V was cut by 0 bases and J by 3 bases, with 2 bases left in between. The CDR3 is 12 residues long. In germline, CDR1 is WNHNN, CDR2 SYGVQD (reference sequence). The CDR3 sequence: CASSESHTEAFF. The DNA for the CDR3 is TGCGCCAGCAGTGAGTCCCACACTGAAGCTTTCTTT.

This rearrangement joins TRBV7-9 to TRBJ2-2, with TRBD1 identical over 7 bases. CDR3 size: 17 residues. J gave up 1 base and V 0 bases, and 5 bases lay outside the gene matches. CDR1 and CDR2 (germline): SEHNR, FQNEAQ (reference sequence). CDR3 loop: CASSLADRGLNTGELFF. CDR3 nucleotides: TGTGCCAGCAGCTTAGCGGATAGGGGGCTGAACACCGGGGAGCTGTTTTTT.

This clone was detected a few times. The chain employs TRBV29-1 and TRBJ2-5, with 7 bases aligning to TRBD2. Trimming at V came to 4 bases and at J to 4 bases, leaving 9 bases not matched to a gene. The CDR3 covers 14 residues. The germline CDR1 and CDR2 sequences are SQVTM and ANQGSEA. CDR3: CSVGAGSIRETQYF. The CDR3 region has the DNA TGCAGCGTTGGAGCGGGAAGTATTCGAGAGACCCAGTACTTC.

The V gene is TRBV5-5, the J gene TRBJ2-5; TRBD1 matches at 7 bases. There are 13 residues in the CDR3. Germline V CDR1 and CDR2: SGHKS, YYEKEE (reference sequence). V was clipped by 2 bases and J by 5 bases; unmatched bases: 3. The CDR3 region has the DNA TGTGCCAGCAGCTTAACAGGGGTCGAGACCCAGTACTTC. Protein: CASSLTGVETQYF. The whole variable domain, filled in from reference TRBV5-5 and TRBJ2-5, reads DAGVTQSPTHLIKTRGQQVTLRCSPISGHKSVSWYQQVLGQGPQFIFQYYEKEERGRGNFPDRFSARQFPNYSSELNVNALLLGDSALYLCASSLTGVETQYFGPGTRLLVL.

This clone has only a few counts. The chain carries TRBV6-6 and TRBJ2-5; 8 bases match TRBD1. The germline CDR1 and CDR2 sequences are MNHNY and SVGAGI (reference sequence). Trimming took 2 bases from V and 4 from J; bases not matched to a gene: 3. This CDR3 region has 14 residues. CDR3 sequence (DNA): TGTGCCAGCAGTTACGGACAGGGTCTAGAGACCCAGTACTTC. This codes for CASSYGQGLETQYF.

The V call is TRBV7-8, the J call TRBJ2-1, with TRBD2 identical over 11 bases. The germline V gene has CDR1 SGHVS and CDR2 FQNEAQ. CDR3 size: 17 residues. The V gene end was trimmed by 5 bases and the J gene end by 0 bases; junction bases not matched to a gene: 6. In DNA, the CDR3 is TGTGCCAGCAGCCTTAGCGGGAGGGACTTCTCCTACAATGAGCAGTTCTTC. Protein product: CASSLSGRDFSYNEQFF.

As for this clone: Other DNA sequences within the sample encode an identical CDR3. The chain employs TRBV2 and TRBJ1-1; TRBD1 is a possible D gene (6 bases). The CDR3 length is 14 residues. Germline assignment: CDR1 SNHLY and CDR2 FYNNEI. The ends were cut back, 2 bases at V and 0 bases at J, with 7 bases in the middle. The CDR3 nucleotides are TGTGCCAGCAGTGAACAGGGGCTGAACACTGAAGCTTTCTTT. Translated: CASSEQGLNTEAFF.

This chain uses TRBV5-1 with TRBJ2-5; 8 bases are shared with TRBD2. The length of the CDR3 is 15 residues. Losses at the gene ends were 4 bases for V and 0 bases for J; bases not matched to a gene: 5. Germline CDR1 is SGHRS and CDR2 is YFSETQ. CDR3: CASSQSGSYQETQYF. The CDR3 nucleotides read TGCGCCAGCAGCCAAAGCGGGAGTTACCAAGAGACCCAGTACTTC. Looking up the rest from reference TRBV5-1 and TRBJ2-5 gives the full variable domain: KAGVTQTPRYLIKTRGQQVTLSCSPISGHRSVSWYQQTPGQGLQFLFEYFSETQRNKGNFPGRFSGRQFSNSRSEMNVSTLELGDSALYLCASSQSGSYQETQYFGPGTRLLVL.

This clone has more than one count but fewer than ten. The V gene is TRBV6-5, the J gene TRBJ2-7, with D unclear. This CDR3 has 14 residues. From germline, CDR1 is MNHEY and CDR2 SVGAGI. V gave up 0 bases and J gave up 0 bases, with 6 bases separating them. CDR3 in amino acids: CASSYSISSYEQYF. CDR3 DNA sequence: TGTGCCAGCAGTTACTCGATCAGCTCCTACGAGCAGTACTTC.

This clone has only a few counts. This chain uses TRBV4-3 with TRBJ2-5, with D perhaps TRBD2 (7 bases). The CDR3 length is 14 residues. CDR1 and CDR2 (germline): LGHNA, YSLEER. V was trimmed by 3 bases and J by 5 bases, leaving 13 bases between them. CDR3 region: CASSHGGLGETQYF. CDR3 nucleotides: TGCGCCAGCAGCCACGGGGGGCTCGGGGAGACCCAGTACTTC.

Regarding this clone: At one boundary the junction diverges from the germline segment, which might be a read error. The chain combines TRBV4-1 with TRBJ2-1; 12 positions match TRBD2. From germline, CDR1 is MGHRA and CDR2 YSYEKL. The CDR3 length is 16 residues. The CDR3 loop is CASSPGQGLAGNEQFF. The CDR3, as DNA: TGTGCCAGCAGCCCTGGTCAGGGACTAGCGGGCAATGAGCAGTTCTTC.

This sequence joins TRBV25-1 and TRBJ2-3; D is ambiguous. The germline V gene has CDR1 MGHDK and CDR2 SYGVNS. The germline V and J ends were trimmed by 4 bases and 0 bases, with 8 bases remaining between them. The CDR3 covers 14 residues. The chain's CDR3 is CASSGELSTDTQYF. CDR3 nucleotides: TGTGCCAGCAGTGGAGAACTCAGCACAGATACGCAGTATTTT.

This sequence joins TRBV28 and TRBJ1-1; 9 nucleotides agree with TRBD1. The V and J ends lost 4 bases and 7 bases, in that order; junction bases with no gene match: 7. The germline V gene has CDR1 MDHEN and CDR2 SYDVKM. This CDR3 contains 14 residues. The CDR3, as DNA: TGTGCCAGCAGTTCCGGGACAGGGTATTATGAAGCTTTCTTT. As protein: CASSSGTGYYEAFF.

CDR3 nucleotide sequence: TGTGCCAGCAGCAGGTCCGGACAGCAGAACACTGAAGCTTTCTTT. It translates to CASSRSGQQNTEAFF. The chain carries TRBV6-6 and TRBJ1-1, with D possibly being TRBD1 (6 bases). There are 15 residues in the CDR3. V was clipped by 6 bases and J by 1 base, with 15 bases between them. In germline, CDR1 is MNHNY, CDR2 SVGAGI (reference sequence).

Only a few counts were recorded for this clone. The chain links TRBV4-1 to TRBJ1-2; TRBD1 might be the D (6 bases). V dropped 0 bases and J dropped 4 bases, with 9 bases sitting between them. This CDR3 contains 14 residues. From germline, CDR1 is MGHRA and CDR2 YSYEKL. The CDR3 coding sequence is TGCGCCAGCAGCCAAGAAGTACAGGGCTATGGCTACACCTTC. It specifies CASSQEVQGYGYTF.

This clone turned up a few times. The chain uses TRBV7-9 and TRBJ2-1; 9 bases agree with TRBD2. The V gene's germline CDR1 is SEHNR and CDR2 FQNEAQ (reference sequence). The CDR3 contains 14 residues. V lost 5 bases to trimming and J lost 7 bases; unmatched junction nucleotides: 6. CDR3 in DNA: TGTGCCAGCAGCGTGGGGGGACTAGCAAATGAGCAGTTCTTC. Translation gives CASSVGGLANEQFF.

In this sample, this clone turned up many times. CDR3 DNA: TGTGCCAGCAGCTTCGGACAGAACGCGAACACCGGGGAGCTGTTTTTT. The encoded protein is CASSFGQNANTGELFF. V usage is TRBV7-9 and J usage is TRBJ2-2; a weak D match, TRBD1 (6 bases). V lost 3 bases to trimming and J lost 0 bases, with 11 bases between them. CDR3 length: 16 amino acids. Germline values: CDR1 SEHNR, CDR2 FQNEAQ (reference sequence).

V is TRBV27 and J is TRBJ1-1; D is ambiguous. The CDR3 is made up of 14 amino acids. Germline V gives CDR1 MNHEY, CDR2 SMNVEV (reference sequence). Trimming took off 6 bases at V and 1 base at J, with 12 bases between the two ends. The CDR3 loop reads CASSFGRPNTEAFF. CDR3 bases: TGTGCCAGCAGCTTCGGCAGGCCGAACACTGAAGCTTTCTTT.